Following are 14 T cell receptor beta chains from one sample sequenced in a study of molecular identifiers for immune sequencing clone quantification. TCRdb re-derived calls from the PCR reads in MiXCR, one entry per CDR3 protein. The sample lists about 36,000 distinct CDR3 sequences; approximately 17% were seen once. The sequenced material came from naive CD8+ T cells from blood, with Jurkat cell RNA spiked in. Subset defined: FACS-sorted CD8+CD4-CCR7+CD45RA+ naive T cells. The receptors were gathered from a human donor in good health. Some libraries in this study had Jurkat cell RNA spiked in.

This clonotype was seen once. A read error is possible here, since a much larger clone lies one base away. J is TRBJ2-2 and V is TRBV6-2 or TRBV6-3; D gene unclear. V lost 7 bases, J lost 13 bases, and 22 bases lay in between. Germline CDR1 reads MNHEY; CDR2 reads SVGEGT. The CDR3 has 14 amino acids. CDR3 DNA: TGTGCCAGCACCGCTCGGCTCCGCCTCGTGGGGCTGTTTTTT. Its protein product is CASTARLRLVGLFF.

As to this clonotype: A read error may be the cause here, since a much bigger clone is one base away. The chain joins TRBV9 to TRBJ2-7; 8 nucleotides align to TRBD1. Trimming at V came to 4 bases and at J to 5 bases, leaving 8 bases not matched to a gene. CDR1 is SGDLS, CDR2 YYNGEE, per germline. This CDR3 spans 14 amino acids. The chain's CDR3 is CASSSQDRDHEQYF. DNA for the CDR3: TGTGCCAGCAGCAGCCAGGACAGGGACCACGAGCAGTACTTC.

This clonotype showed up many times. The rearrangement links TRBV7-9 to TRBJ2-1, with no clear D. Germline values: CDR1 SEHNR, CDR2 FQNEAQ (reference sequence). V was trimmed by 8 bases and J by 9 bases, leaving 11 bases between them. This CDR3 region has 11 residues. The CDR3 is CASPWGAEQFF. The CDR3 region has the DNA TGTGCCAGCCCCTGGGGTGCTGAGCAGTTCTTC.

Of note for this clonotype: A much larger clone lies a single base off, so this may be a read error. The chain joins TRBV4-3 to TRBJ2-7, with no clear D. V shed 1 base and J shed 3 bases, with 10 bases lying between them. Germline V gene sequence: CDR1 LGHNA, CDR2 YSLEER. The CDR3 totals 14 residues. The DNA for the CDR3 is TGCGCCAGCAGCCAAGGTAAGGGTGTCTACGAGCAGTACTTC. Its protein product is CASSQGKGVYEQYF.

This clonotype has a handful of counts. This chain uses TRBV6-5 with TRBJ1-1, with D possibly matching TRBD1 (5 bases). V lost 2 bases, J lost 3 bases, and 13 bases lay in between. There are 15 residues in the CDR3. The germline V gene encodes CDR1 MNHEY and CDR2 SVGAGI. The CDR3 DNA reads TGTGCCAGCAGTTACGGGGGAAATCGGGACACTGAAGCTTTCTTT. Its translation: CASSYGGNRDTEAFF.

This clonotype was observed once. This could be a read error, since a much larger clone is one nucleotide away. The genes are TRBV15 and TRBJ2-7; 7 bases are a match to TRBD1. In germline, CDR1 is LNHNV, CDR2 YYDKDF (reference sequence). This CDR3 has 13 residues. Written as DNA, the CDR3 is TGTGCCGCCAGCAGGGGACAGCTCTACGAGCAGTACTTC. Encoded protein: CAASRGQLYEQYF. Based on the CDR3 plus reference TRBV15 and TRBJ2-7, the full variable domain is DAMVIQNPRYQVTQFGKPVTLSCSQTLNHNVMYWYQQKSSQAPKLLFHYYDKDFNNEADTPDNFQSRRPNTSFCFLDIRSPGLGDTAMYLCAASRGQLYEQYFGPGTRLTVT.

This clonotype was detected ten times or more. J is TRBJ2-3 and V is TRBV7-6; D remains unclear. Trimming shortened V by 5 bases and J by 1 base, and 13 bases separated the two germline ends. The CDR3 totals 15 residues. The germline V gene has CDR1 SGHVS and CDR2 FNYEAQ. The CDR3 sequence: CASSNGRPGTDTQYF. The CDR3 DNA reads as TGTGCCAGCAGCAACGGGCGGCCGGGCACAGATACGCAGTATTTT. Supplemented by reference TRBV7-6 and TRBJ2-3, the full variable domain reads GAGVSQSPRYKVTKRGQDVALRCDPISGHVSLYWYRQALGQGPEFLTYFNYEAQQDKSGLPNDRFSAERPEGSISTLTIQRTEQRDSAMYRCASSNGRPGTDTQYFGPGTRLTVL.

Concerning this clonotype itself: With a much larger clone just one base away, this may be a read error. The chain uses TRBV7-9 and TRBJ2-7; perhaps TRBD1 as D (6 bases). The CDR3 totals 14 residues. Between the trimmed V and J ends, which lost 5 bases and 2 bases, there was a span of 13 bases. Germline V gene sequence: CDR1 SEHNR, CDR2 FQNEAQ (reference sequence). The CDR3 region has the DNA TGTGCCAGCAGCCCACCGGGACATCCCTACGAGCAGTACTTC. This sequence encodes CASSPPGHPYEQYF.

This clonotype was counted only a few times. The rearrangement uses TRBV4-3 and TRBJ2-1, with 8 bases fitting TRBD2. V was clipped by 7 bases and J by 3 bases; unmatched bases: 11. The CDR3 is 16 residues long. Germline CDR1 and CDR2: LGHNA and YSLEER. The DNA for the CDR3 is TGCGCCAGCACCTTAGGACTGGCGGGAGGCTACAATGAGCAGTTCTTC. Protein sequence: CASTLGLAGGYNEQFF.

This clonotype has ten or more counts. The gene calls are TRBV29-1 and TRBJ2-5, with TRBD1 identical over 9 bases. The CDR3 covers 19 residues. V was pared by 3 bases and J by 0 bases, with 17 bases of the junction left unmatched. Germline lookup yields CDR1 SQVTM and CDR2 ANQGSEA. This CDR3 is CSVESSGYRDRGDQETQYF. The CDR3 DNA follows: TGCAGCGTTGAGTCGTCCGGCTACCGTGACAGGGGGGACCAAGAGACCCAGTACTTC.

The chain is built from TRBV28 and TRBJ1-6; a possible D gene is TRBD1 (5 bases). Germline CDR1 is MDHEN and CDR2 is SYDVKM. There are 11 residues in the CDR3. Trimming shortened V by 6 bases and J by 13 bases, and 10 bases separated the two germline ends. The CDR3 DNA sequence: TGTGCCAGCAGCTCAGGGTCTCCCCTCCACTTT. It translates to CASSSGSPLHF.

The V call is TRBV28, the J call TRBJ2-4, with TRBD1 matching 7 bases. Trimming cost V 6 bases and J 8 bases; bases outside gene matches: 13. The CDR3 consists of 15 residues. In germline, CDR1 is MDHEN, CDR2 SYDVKM. The CDR3 region has the DNA TGTGCCAGCAGCCAACGACAGGGTTTAGTGGACATTCAGTACTTC. Protein sequence: CASSQRQGLVDIQYF.

In this sample, this clonotype turned up many times. V gene TRBV29-1 combines with J gene TRBJ1-1; maybe TRBD1 (5 bases). The CDR3 is 13 amino acids. V lost 4 bases and J 5 bases, leaving 14 bases between the germline ends. CDR1 and CDR2 (germline): SQVTM, ANQGSEA. CDR3: CSVAVRAGTEAFF. The CDR3 DNA is TGCAGCGTTGCGGTCAGGGCAGGTACTGAAGCTTTCTTT.

This clonotype was seen many times. The chain uses TRBV7-9 and TRBJ2-2; the D is unclear. V was pared by 2 bases and J by 7 bases, with 5 bases between. Germline loops: CDR1 SEHNR, CDR2 FQNEAQ (reference sequence). There are 12 residues in the CDR3. CDR3 bases: TGTGCCAGCAGCTTAAAGGTCGGGGAGCTGTTTTTT. Its protein is CASSLKVGELFF.